These 9 T cell receptor beta chains were all obtained from the same sample, sequenced in a study of response to subunit inactivated influenza vaccine. TCRdb processed the RT-PCR reads anew with MiXCR; each CDR3 protein has one entry. The sample includes approximately 680,000 distinct CDR3 sequences, around 16% of them seen just once. Sequencing was performed on PBMCs from blood, taken approximately 12 days after vaccination. These receptor sequences come from a man aged 45-65 years who received an inactivated influenza vaccine.

This sequence joins TRBV7-9 and TRBJ2-7; 7 bases are shared with TRBD2. Germline V gene data show CDR1 as SEHNR and CDR2 as FQNEAQ (reference sequence). The V and J ends lost 1 base and 0 bases, in that order; junction bases with no gene match: 3. The CDR3 has 15 amino acids. The CDR3 reads CASSLVGDYSYEQYF. CDR3 DNA sequence: TGTGCCAGCAGCTTAGTGGGGGACTACTCCTACGAGCAGTACTTC.

This clonotype appeared a few times. This chain connects TRBV18 to TRBJ2-1; 10 bases match TRBD2. The CDR3 runs 19 residues. Trimming at V came to 1 base and at J to 1 base, leaving 10 bases not matched to a gene. CDR1 and CDR2 from the germline V gene are KGHSH and LQKENI. The CDR3: CASSPQRSGGAISYNEQFF. Here the CDR3 DNA reads TGTGCCAGCTCACCACAACGAAGCGGGGGGGCGATATCCTACAATGAGCAGTTCTTC.

V gene TRBV6-5 combines with J gene TRBJ2-5, with D uncertain. Germline V lookup: CDR1 MNHEY, CDR2 SVGAGI. V was clipped by 2 bases and J by 7 bases, with 11 bases between them. The CDR3 is 13 residues long. CDR3 residues: CASSYPAKGTQYF. In nucleotides, the CDR3 is TGTGCCAGCAGTTACCCGGCGAAAGGGACCCAGTACTTC.

This clonotype was observed a few times. The chain is built from TRBV7-2 and TRBJ1-2; D gene ambiguous. This CDR3 contains 14 residues. V lost 1 base and J 2 bases, leaving 8 bases between the germline ends. Germline values: CDR1 SGHTA, CDR2 FQGNSA. The CDR3 DNA reads TGTGCCAGCAGCTTAGTTAGGGAGAACTATGGCTACACCTTC. This translates into CASSLVRENYGYTF.

J is TRBJ2-1 and V is TRBV16, with TRBD2 matching 12 bases. This CDR3 comprises 16 residues. V was pared by 4 bases and J by 0 bases, with 1 base of the junction left unmatched. Germline V gene sequence: CDR1 KGHSY, CDR2 FQNENV. In DNA, the CDR3 is TGTGCCAGCAGCCCGACTAGCGGGGGCTCCTACAATGAGCAGTTCTTC. This translates into CASSPTSGGSYNEQFF.

This clonotype was seen many times. The rearrangement uses TRBV7-3 and TRBJ2-5; 12 bases fit TRBD2. Germline CDR1 and CDR2: SGHTA and FQGTGA. Trimming took 2 bases from V and 2 from J; bases not matched to a gene: 3. CDR3 length: 16 residues. The CDR3 DNA reads TGTGCCAGCAGCTTAGAACTAGCGGGAGGACAAGAGACCCAGTACTTC. It specifies CASSLELAGGQETQYF.

This clonotype was counted between two and nine times. The chain uses TRBV4-3 and TRBJ1-2; no clear D. The CDR3 spans 16 residues. The ends were cut back, 2 bases at V and 5 bases at J, with 18 bases in the middle. CDR1 is LGHNA, CDR2 YSLEER, per germline. This CDR3 reads CASSQFESIRTYGYTF. The CDR3 DNA is TGCGCCAGCAGCCAATTCGAATCTATTAGGACGTATGGCTACACCTTC.

The CDR3 sequence: CASSSYMGETQYF. In DNA, the CDR3 is TGTGCCAGCAGCTCGTACATGGGCGAGACCCAGTACTTC. This chain uses TRBV7-2 with TRBJ2-5; D remains unclear. V was clipped by 4 bases and J by 5 bases, with 11 bases between them. Germline loops: CDR1 SGHTA, CDR2 FQGNSA. This CDR3 spans 13 amino acids.

The table lists this clonotype with many counts. V is TRBV25-1 and J is TRBJ2-1; weak D call: TRBD2 (6 bases). In germline, CDR1 is MGHDK, CDR2 SYGVNS. The CDR3 consists of 16 residues. Trimming removed 1 base at V and 5 bases at J, with 15 bases between. In nucleotides, the CDR3 is TGTGCCAGCAGTGAATTTAGCGGCCTTTCCCACAATGAGCAGTTCTTC. Its protein is CASSEFSGLSHNEQFF.